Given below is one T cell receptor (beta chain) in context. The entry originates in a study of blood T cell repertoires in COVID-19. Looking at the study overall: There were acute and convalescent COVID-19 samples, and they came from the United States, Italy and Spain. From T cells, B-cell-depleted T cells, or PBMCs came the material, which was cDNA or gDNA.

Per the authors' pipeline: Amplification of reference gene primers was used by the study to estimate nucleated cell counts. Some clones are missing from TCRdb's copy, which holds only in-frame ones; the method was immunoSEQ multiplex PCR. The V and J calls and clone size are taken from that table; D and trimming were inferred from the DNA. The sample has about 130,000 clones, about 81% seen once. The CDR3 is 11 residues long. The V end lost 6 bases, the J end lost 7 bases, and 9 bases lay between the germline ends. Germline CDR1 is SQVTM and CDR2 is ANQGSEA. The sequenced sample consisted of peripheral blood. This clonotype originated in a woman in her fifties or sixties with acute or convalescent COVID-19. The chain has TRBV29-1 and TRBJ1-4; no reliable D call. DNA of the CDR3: TGCAGCGTCAAGGAGGGTGAAAAACTGTTTTTT. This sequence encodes CSVKEGEKLFF. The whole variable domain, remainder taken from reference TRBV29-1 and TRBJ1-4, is SAVISQKPSRDICQRGTSLTIQCQVDSQVTMMFWYRQQPGQSLTLIATANQGSEATYESGFVIDKFPISRPNLTFSTLTVSNMSPEDSSIYLCSVKEGEKLFFGSGTQLSVL.